The 22 T cell receptor beta chains below come from one sample, sequenced in a study of T cell changes during pregnancy in multiple sclerosis. Profiled with immunoSEQ multiplex PCR; TCRdb holds only in-frame clones, not every one. The sample has about 65,000 clones; approximately 92% are singletons. The material sequenced was CD8+ T cells from peripheral blood mononuclear cells, taken in the third trimester of pregnancy. The receptors come from a female donor in good health, enrolled as a control in a pregnancy study.

The J gene is TRBJ1-1, the V gene TRBV10-3; 7 positions match TRBD1. Germline loops: CDR1 ENHRY, CDR2 SYGVKD. This CDR3 has 12 amino acids. The trim removed 6 bases at V and 6 bases at J, leaving 4 bases unmatched. CDR3 DNA sequence: TGTGCCATCAGAGTTACAGGGGCTGAAGCTTTCTTT. The encoded protein is CAIRVTGAEAFF.

CDR3 in amino acids: CASSYNAGTGLNTGELFF. The CDR3 DNA sequence: TGTGCCAGCAGCTACAACGCCGGGACAGGGTTGAACACCGGGGAGCTGTTTTTT. This rearrangement joins TRBV7-3 to TRBJ2-2, with 9 positions matching TRBD1. This CDR3 comprises 18 residues. Losses at the gene ends were 4 bases for V and 1 base for J; bases not matched to a gene: 10. Germline lookup yields CDR1 SGHTA and CDR2 FQGTGA.

This chain connects TRBV14 to TRBJ2-1; 10 bases map to TRBD2. Losses at the gene ends were 0 bases for V and 0 bases for J; bases not matched to a gene: 11. The length of the CDR3 is 20 residues. Germline CDR1 SGHDN, CDR2 FVKESK. The CDR3 protein is CASSQDFSLAGKNSYNEQFF. CDR3 coding DNA: TGTGCCAGCAGCCAAGATTTCTCACTAGCGGGGAAGAACTCCTACAATGAGCAGTTCTTC.

This clone was seen a single time. The CDR3 DNA reads TGTGCCAGCAGGTCCGGGACAGGCGTCGGAAACACCATATATTTT. Amino acids: CASRSGTGVGNTIYF. The chain links TRBV2 to TRBJ1-3; 8 bases fit TRBD1. From germline, CDR1 is SNHLY and CDR2 FYNNEI. J lost 4 bases, V lost 6 bases, and 8 bases had no gene match. The CDR3 covers 15 residues. The entire variable domain, with the rest obtained from reference TRBV2 and TRBJ1-3, is as follows: EPEVTQTPSHQVTQMGQEVILRCVPISNHLYFYWYRQILGQKVEFLVSFYNNEISEKSEIFDDQFSVERPDGSNFTLKIRSTKLEDSAMYFCASRSGTGVGNTIYFGEGSWLTVV.

The chain joins TRBV30 to TRBJ1-6, with TRBD1 identical over 7 bases. CDR3 size: 13 residues. V was clipped by 5 bases and J by 6 bases; unmatched bases: 4. Germline CDR1 GTSNPN, CDR2 SVGIG (reference sequence). For the CDR3, the DNA is TGTGCCTGGTGGGACAGATCTAATTCACCCCTCCACTTT. It specifies CAWWDRSNSPLHF. Full variable domain (rest looked up from reference TRBV30 and TRBJ1-6): SQTIHQWPATLVQPVGSPLSLECTVEGTSNPNLYWYRQAAGRGLQLLFYSVGIGQISSEVPQNLSASRPQDRQFILSSKKLLLSDSGFYLCAWWDRSNSPLHFGNGTRLTVT.

The chain carries TRBV10-3 and TRBJ2-7; 7 bases map to TRBD1. Germline V gene sequence: CDR1 ENHRY, CDR2 SYGVKD. The CDR3 has 12 residues. The ends lost 10 bases at V and 7 bases at J; junction bases unmatched: 10. The DNA for the CDR3 is TGTGCCACCTCGTTTCAGGGGGAAGAGCAGTACTTC. Translating it yields CATSFQGEEQYF.

V and J are TRBV19 and TRBJ2-1; 9 bases agree with TRBD1. This CDR3 is built from 15 residues. The V and J ends lost 7 bases and 8 bases, in that order; junction bases with no gene match: 12. Per germline, CDR1 LNHDA and CDR2 SQIVND (reference sequence). DNA of the CDR3: TGTGCCAGTACCCCCGGGGGACAGGGTACCGATGAGCAGTTCTTC. This sequence encodes CASTPGGQGTDEQFF.

The chain joins TRBV29-1 to TRBJ2-1; D not certain. The CDR3 spans 10 residues. Trimming shortened V by 4 bases and J by 9 bases, and 7 bases separated the two germline ends. Germline V gene data show CDR1 as SQVTM and CDR2 as ANQGSEA. DNA for the CDR3: TGCAGCGTTGTGAGAATTGAGCAGTTCTTC. Its translation is CSVVRIEQFF.

The chain is built from TRBV30 and TRBJ2-7; 9 bases fit TRBD1. From germline, CDR1 is GTSNPN and CDR2 SVGIG (reference sequence). V was pared by 2 bases and J by 0 bases, with 5 bases of the junction left unmatched. The CDR3 runs 15 residues. The CDR3 region has the DNA TGTGCCTGGAGTACCGGGACAGGGACCTCCTACGAGCAGTACTTC. The encoded protein is CAWSTGTGTSYEQYF. Drawing the rest from reference TRBV30 and TRBJ2-7, the complete variable domain is SQTIHQWPATLVQPVGSPLSLECTVEGTSNPNLYWYRQAAGRGLQLLFYSVGIGQISSEVPQNLSASRPQDRQFILSSKKLLLSDSGFYLCAWSTGTGTSYEQYFGPGTRLTVT.

This clone was counted a single time. The V call is TRBV5-4, the J call TRBJ2-7, with D perhaps TRBD1 (6 bases). The CDR3 spans 18 residues. With 5 bases removed from V and 0 bases from J, the gap between germline ends came to 24 bases. Germline values: CDR1 SGHNT, CDR2 YYREEE (reference sequence). The CDR3 DNA reads TGTGCCAGCAGTCTACGACCCCCAGGGGAAGCTTACTCCTACGAGCAGTACTTC. It specifies CASSLRPPGEAYSYEQYF.

J is TRBJ2-3 and V is TRBV27; tentatively, D is TRBD2 (6 bases). CDR1 is MNHEY and CDR2 is SMNVEV in the germline V gene (reference sequence). With 3 bases removed from V and 0 bases from J, the gap between germline ends came to 10 bases. The CDR3 covers 15 residues. The CDR3 here is CASSFPGTSTDTQYF. In DNA, the CDR3 is TGTGCCAGCAGTTTCCCCGGGACTAGCACAGATACGCAGTATTTT.

CDR3 amino acids: CASSPGGGLMSYNEQFF. For the CDR3, the DNA is TGCGCCAGCAGCCCTGGGGGGGGGCTGATGTCCTACAATGAGCAGTTCTTC. The chain uses TRBV4-1 and TRBJ2-1; D possibly corresponds to TRBD2 (7 bases). Germline CDR1 reads MGHRA; CDR2 reads YSYEKL. The V gene lost 4 bases and the J gene lost 1 base, with 17 bases spanning the gap. This CDR3 spans 17 amino acids.

V and J are TRBV19 and TRBJ1-2, with TRBD1 as a possible D gene (5 bases). This CDR3 region has 14 residues. Germline CDR1 is LNHDA and CDR2 is SQIVND (reference sequence). V was cut by 0 bases and J by 4 bases, with 9 bases left in between. This chain's CDR3 is CASSIDQGGYGYTF. CDR3 DNA sequence: TGTGCCAGTAGTATAGACCAGGGCGGCTATGGCTACACCTTC. The whole variable domain, filled in from reference TRBV19 and TRBJ1-2, reads DGGITQSPKYLFRKEGQNVTLSCEQNLNHDAMYWYRQDPGQGLRLIYYSQIVNDFQKGDIAEGYSVSREKKESFPLTVTSAQKNPTAFYLCASSIDQGGYGYTFGSGTRLTVV.

CDR3 nucleotides: TGTGCCAGCAAAGGGGCGGGGGCCACCGGGGAGCTGTTTTTT. Translated: CASKGAGATGELFF. V is TRBV7-6 and J is TRBJ2-2; a weak D match, TRBD2 (7 bases). Germline V gene data show CDR1 as SGHVS and CDR2 as FNYEAQ. Trimming took 7 bases from V and 4 from J, leaving 13 bases between them. The CDR3 spans 14 residues.

DNA of the CDR3: TGTGCCAGCAGTGAAGCACAGCGGGGTCTCTACGAGCAGTACTTC. Its translation: CASSEAQRGLYEQYF. The chain links TRBV2 to TRBJ2-7, with 7 nucleotides matching TRBD2. The CDR3 totals 15 residues. Germline CDR1 SNHLY, CDR2 FYNNEI. The ends lost 0 bases at V and 3 bases at J; junction bases unmatched: 5.

The V call is TRBV19, the J call TRBJ1-5; D remains ambiguous. In germline, CDR1 is LNHDA, CDR2 SQIVND (reference sequence). The CDR3 contains 13 residues. V gave up 5 bases and J gave up 1 base, with 6 bases separating them. The CDR3 DNA reads as TGTGCCAGTAGTCTCCCCAGCAATCAGCCCCAGCATTTT. Translation gives CASSLPSNQPQHF.

V gene TRBV4-3 combines with J gene TRBJ1-1; no clear D. Deletions cut 0 bases from V and 3 bases from J, with 8 bases between. The CDR3 runs to 14 residues. Per germline, CDR1 LGHNA and CDR2 YSLEER. CDR3 sequence: CASSQDLTDTEAFF. CDR3 DNA: TGCGCCAGCAGCCAAGATCTAACAGACACTGAAGCTTTCTTT.

The V and J genes are TRBV5-1 and TRBJ1-4; 8 nucleotides match TRBD1. The J segment lost 7 bases and the V segment lost 4 bases, leaving 9 bases of the junction unmatched. The CDR3 totals 15 residues. Germline V gene sequence: CDR1 SGHRS, CDR2 YFSETQ. DNA for the CDR3: TGCGCCAGCAGCGCTACCGGGACAGGACGTGAAAAACTGTTTTTT. As protein: CASSATGTGREKLFF.

The V gene is TRBV7-9, the J gene TRBJ1-3, with a tentative D call TRBD1 (5 bases). Trimming cost V 5 bases and J 2 bases, with 13 bases left between them. This CDR3 region has 15 residues. The V gene's germline CDR1 is SEHNR and CDR2 FQNEAQ (reference sequence). The CDR3 DNA sequence: TGTGCCAGCAGCCCCTGGGGGGGGACTGGAAACACCATATATTTT. The encoded protein is CASSPWGGTGNTIYF.

V and J are TRBV29-1 and TRBJ2-7; D may be TRBD1 (5 bases). The germline V gene encodes CDR1 SQVTM and CDR2 ANQGSEA. The CDR3 contains 12 residues. Trimming stripped 7 bases from V and 4 bases from J, with 14 bases between. Here the CDR3 reads CSALNRGYEQYF. Written as DNA, the CDR3 is TGCAGCGCCCTCAATAGGGGATACGAGCAGTACTTC.

This sequence joins TRBV4-1 and TRBJ2-7, with a possible D match to TRBD2 (7 bases). Between the trimmed V and J ends, which lost 1 base and 4 bases, there was a span of 11 bases. Germline loops: CDR1 MGHRA, CDR2 YSYEKL. The CDR3 length is 14 residues. CDR3 protein: CASSQVEGGYEQYF. The CDR3 DNA reads as TGCGCCAGCAGCCAAGTGGAGGGGGGGTACGAGCAGTACTTC.

The chain carries TRBV11-3 and TRBJ2-3, with 10 nucleotides matching TRBD1. The CDR3 is 15 residues long. Unmatched junction bases numbered 1, after V lost 3 bases and J lost 1 base. The germline V gene encodes CDR1 SGHNT and CDR2 YENEEA. This CDR3 is CASSFGTGGTDTQYF. Here the CDR3 DNA reads TGTGCCAGCAGCTTCGGGACAGGGGGCACAGATACGCAGTATTTT.